This T cell receptor (beta chain) is drawn from a study of T cell changes during pregnancy in multiple sclerosis. TCRdb keeps only in-frame clones here, not all; method: immunoSEQ multiplex PCR. Altogether almost 95,000 clones are present, roughly 90% being singletons, with the ten largest covering 1.5%. Per the germline V gene, CDR1 is LNHDA and CDR2 is SQIVND (reference sequence). Between the trimmed V and J ends, which lost 4 bases and 4 bases, there was a span of 8 bases. This CDR3 region has 13 residues. This specimen was peripheral blood, taken in the first trimester of pregnancy. V and J are TRBV19 and TRBJ2-1; tentatively, D is TRBD1 (5 bases). The TCR originated in a female donor with multiple sclerosis, enrolled in a pregnancy study. CDR3 coding DNA: TGTGCCAGTAGTACGACAGAATACAATGAGCAGTTCTTC. It is translated as CASSTTEYNEQFF. Variable domain in full (rest from reference TRBV19 and TRBJ2-1): DGGITQSPKYLFRKEGQNVTLSCEQNLNHDAMYWYRQDPGQGLRLIYYSQIVNDFQKGDIAEGYSVSREKKESFPLTVTSAQKNPTAFYLCASSTTEYNEQFFGPGTRLTVL.